What follows describes a single T cell receptor (beta chain). By sample share, this clone is medium-sized (0.01 to 0.1%). The clone's antigen remains unknown. No quality values exist for individual bases; no much larger clone is one base distant. The CDR3 spans 15 residues, from the cysteine through the phenylalanine. This entry keeps only the CDR3 DNA: 45 bases, framed from base 1. According to the germline V gene, CDR1 reads SGDLS and CDR2 reads YYNGEE. Cut back by 2 bases and 1 base, the V and J ends lie 10 bases apart. The sample belongs to a study of blood T cell repertoires in COVID-19 (dated by TCRdb to 2020 to 2021). General notes on the study: Collaborator samples came from the United States, Italy and Spain and covered acute and convalescent phases of COVID-19. Deeply sampled blood TCRbeta repertoires from subjects exposed to, actively infected with, or recovered from COVID-19 were included in the dataset. The repertoires were released in a freely available public database intended as a resource for research on the immune response to SARS-CoV-2. The samples were drawn from two sources: the first 160 participants of the ongoing ImmuneRACE study, and about 1,300 subjects contributed by 6 global collaborators. Nearly every sample came with metadata listing a de-identified subject ID, COVID-19 status, age in years and sex. The prospective study material was composed of cDNA or gDNA derived from T cells, B-cell-depleted T cells, or PBMCs. Where available, HLA class I and class II types were taken from metadata supplied by the sample provider and were not determined by assay-based typing.

The collaborating institutions used their own protocols to collect whole blood in K2EDTA tubes. Collaborator samples were shipped for TCRbeta analysis as frozen whole blood, isolated PBMCs, or DNA extracted from either sample type. TCRbeta CDR3 regions were amplified from genomic DNA by means of the immunoSEQ Assay, a bias-controlled multiplex PCR. In the original analysis: The number of nucleated cells in each sample was estimated from the amplification of reference gene primers within the assay. To quantify the absolute abundance of each unique TCRbeta CDR3 rearrangement, sequence reads were collapsed and filtered. For each sample, productive Simpson clonality was calculated by taking the square root of Simpson's diversity index across productive rearrangements. Held by TCRdb, this immuneACCESS table contains in-frame sequences only and omits some clones. Under half of the omission traces to an unresolved V gene where checked; the cause of the rest is unknown. The DNA gave D and trimming, while V, J and clone size come from that table. In all, the sample holds about 90,000 clones, and over 75% of those were seen once. About 6.5% of the sample comes from the top ten.

Points the paper makes about the study in general: The amount of clinical and demographic metadata varied by source and participant and was provided uncurated.

This receptor was taken from a man in his 70s with acute or convalescent COVID-19. The chain is made from TRBV9 and TRBJ1-3; a weak D assignment points to TRBD1 (5 bases agree). Material for sequencing was peripheral blood. CDR3 region: CASSVSKGSGNTIYF. The DNA sequence follows: TGTGCCAGCAGCGTTTCCAAGGGGTCTGGAAACACCATATATTTT.